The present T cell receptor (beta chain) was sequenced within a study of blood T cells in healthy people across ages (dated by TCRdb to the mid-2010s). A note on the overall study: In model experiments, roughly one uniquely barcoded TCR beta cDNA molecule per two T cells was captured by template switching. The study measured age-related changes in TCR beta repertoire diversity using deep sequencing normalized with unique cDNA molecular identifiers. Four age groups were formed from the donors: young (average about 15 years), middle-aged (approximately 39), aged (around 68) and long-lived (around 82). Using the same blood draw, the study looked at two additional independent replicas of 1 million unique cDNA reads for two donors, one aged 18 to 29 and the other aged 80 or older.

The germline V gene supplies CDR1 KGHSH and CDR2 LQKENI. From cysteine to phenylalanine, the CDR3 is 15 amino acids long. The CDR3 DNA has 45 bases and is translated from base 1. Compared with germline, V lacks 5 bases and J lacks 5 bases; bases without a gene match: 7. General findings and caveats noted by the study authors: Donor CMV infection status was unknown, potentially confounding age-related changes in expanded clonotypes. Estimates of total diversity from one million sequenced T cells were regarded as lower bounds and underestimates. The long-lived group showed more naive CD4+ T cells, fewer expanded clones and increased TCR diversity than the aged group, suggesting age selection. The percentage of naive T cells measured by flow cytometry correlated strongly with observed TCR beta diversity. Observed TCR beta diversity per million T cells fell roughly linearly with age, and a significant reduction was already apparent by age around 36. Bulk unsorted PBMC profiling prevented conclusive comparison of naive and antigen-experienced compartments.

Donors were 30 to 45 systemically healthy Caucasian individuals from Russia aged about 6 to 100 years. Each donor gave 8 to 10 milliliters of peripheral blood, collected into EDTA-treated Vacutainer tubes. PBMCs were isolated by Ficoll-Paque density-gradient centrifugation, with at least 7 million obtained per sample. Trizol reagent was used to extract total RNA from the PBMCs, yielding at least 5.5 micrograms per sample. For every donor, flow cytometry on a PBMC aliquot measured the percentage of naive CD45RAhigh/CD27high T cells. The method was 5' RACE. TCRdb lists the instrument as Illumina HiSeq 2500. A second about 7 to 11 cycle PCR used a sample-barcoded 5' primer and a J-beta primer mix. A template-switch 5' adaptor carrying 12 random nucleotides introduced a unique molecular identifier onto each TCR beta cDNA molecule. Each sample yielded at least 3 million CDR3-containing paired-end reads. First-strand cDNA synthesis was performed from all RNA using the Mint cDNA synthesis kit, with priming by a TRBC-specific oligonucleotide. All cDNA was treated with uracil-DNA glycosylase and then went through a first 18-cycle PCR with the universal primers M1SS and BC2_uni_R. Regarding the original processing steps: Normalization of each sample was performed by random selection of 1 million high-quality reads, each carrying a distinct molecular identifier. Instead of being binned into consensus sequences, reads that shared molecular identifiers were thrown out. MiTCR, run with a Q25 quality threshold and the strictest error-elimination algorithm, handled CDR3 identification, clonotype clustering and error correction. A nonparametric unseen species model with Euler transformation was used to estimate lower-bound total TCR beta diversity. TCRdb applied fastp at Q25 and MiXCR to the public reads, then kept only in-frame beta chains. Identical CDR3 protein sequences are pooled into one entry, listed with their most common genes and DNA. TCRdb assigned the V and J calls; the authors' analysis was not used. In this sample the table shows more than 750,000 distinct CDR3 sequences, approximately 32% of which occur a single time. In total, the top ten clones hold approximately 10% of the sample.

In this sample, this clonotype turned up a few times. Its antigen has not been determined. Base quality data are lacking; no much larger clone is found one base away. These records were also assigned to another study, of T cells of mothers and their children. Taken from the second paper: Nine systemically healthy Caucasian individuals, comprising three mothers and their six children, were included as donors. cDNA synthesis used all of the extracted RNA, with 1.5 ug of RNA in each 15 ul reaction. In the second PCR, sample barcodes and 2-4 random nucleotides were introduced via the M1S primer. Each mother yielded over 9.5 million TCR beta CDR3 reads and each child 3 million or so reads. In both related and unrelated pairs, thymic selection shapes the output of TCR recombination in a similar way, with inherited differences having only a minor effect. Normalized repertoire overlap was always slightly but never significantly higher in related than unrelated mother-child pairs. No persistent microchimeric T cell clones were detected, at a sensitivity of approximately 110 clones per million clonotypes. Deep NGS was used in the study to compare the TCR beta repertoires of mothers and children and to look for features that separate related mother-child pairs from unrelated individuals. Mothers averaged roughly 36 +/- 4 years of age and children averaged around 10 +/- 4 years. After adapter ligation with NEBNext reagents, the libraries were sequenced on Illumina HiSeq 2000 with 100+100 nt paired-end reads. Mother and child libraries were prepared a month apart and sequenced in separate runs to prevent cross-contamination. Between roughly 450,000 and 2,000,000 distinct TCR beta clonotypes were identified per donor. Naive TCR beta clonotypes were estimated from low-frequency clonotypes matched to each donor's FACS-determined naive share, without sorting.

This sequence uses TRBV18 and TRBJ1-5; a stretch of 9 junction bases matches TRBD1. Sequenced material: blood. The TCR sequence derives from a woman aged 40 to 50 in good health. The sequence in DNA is TGTGCCAGCTCATCCGGGACAGGGCGCTATCAGCCCCAGCATTTT. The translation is CASSSGTGRYQPQHF.